This entry describes one T cell receptor (beta chain). The sample originates from a study of shared clonotypes between healthy human individuals. Assay used: immunoSEQ multiplex PCR; TCRdb lists only in-frame clones, some missing. This table holds 1,500,000 or so clones, roughly 96% found once. Germline V CDR1 and CDR2: SGHRS, YFSETQ. V lost 4 bases and J 1 base, leaving 14 bases between the germline ends. The CDR3 contains 15 residues. Sequenced input: naive CD4+ T cells sorted from blood. Subset noted: CD45RA+ positively selected. This chain uses TRBV5-1 with TRBJ2-5; no firm D call. The receptor was isolated from a man under 40 in good health. DNA of the CDR3: TGCGCCAGCAGCGCCTTAGAGGTCCGCCAAGAGACCCAGTACTTC. Translated: CASSALEVRQETQYF. Variable domain in full (rest from reference TRBV5-1 and TRBJ2-5): KAGVTQTPRYLIKTRGQQVTLSCSPISGHRSVSWYQQTPGQGLQFLFEYFSETQRNKGNFPGRFSGRQFSNSRSEMNVSTLELGDSALYLCASSALEVRQETQYFGPGTRLLVL.